The 17 T cell receptor beta chains below were found in one sample sequenced in a study of shared T cell receptors in the human thymus. Repertoires were generated with immunoSEQ multiplex PCR, while TCRdb's copy carries only in-frame clones and drops some. This sample carries roughly 660,000 clones, approximately 88% of them seen once, and the ten largest clones take 0.0095% to 0.013%. These records were also assigned to another study, of human thymus T cells.

Input material: thymocytes. All receptors derive from a boy under two years old with a congenital heart defect.

The V call is TRBV27, the J call TRBJ1-5; D uncertain. Germline values: CDR1 MNHEY, CDR2 SMNVEV (reference sequence). The CDR3 has 13 residues. V lost 2 bases, J lost 2 bases, and 4 bases lay in between. The CDR3 sequence is CASSLRGNQPQHF. The CDR3 bases are TGTGCCAGCAGTTTACGGGGCAATCAGCCCCAGCATTTT.

Concerning this clone: The junction does not match germline at one end; this may be a read error. The genes are TRBV5-8 and TRBJ1-3; 7 nucleotides agree with TRBD1. The length of the CDR3 is 17 residues. Germline assignment: CDR1 SGHTS and CDR2 YDEGEE. The CDR3 here is CASSLGWGDSSGNTIYF. The CDR3 region has the DNA TGTGCCAGCAGTTTGGGTTGGGGGGACAGCTCTGGAAACACCATATATTTT.

The gene calls are TRBV13 and TRBJ2-1; 8 bases match TRBD2. CDR3 length equals 14 residues. V shed 10 bases and J 1 base; nucleotides not matched to a gene: 6. Germline V gene sequence: CDR1 PRHDT, CDR2 FYEKMQ (reference sequence). The CDR3 reads CATSGRGSYNEQFF. CDR3 bases: TGTGCCACCTCCGGGAGGGGTTCCTACAATGAGCAGTTCTTC.

The chain couples TRBV11-2 to TRBJ2-7; D is possibly TRBD2 (5 bases). The germline V gene has CDR1 SGHAT and CDR2 FQNNGV. CDR3 size: 17 residues. V lost 5 bases and J lost 2, with 22 bases in between. CDR3 sequence: CASSTWGAKDWPYEQYF. As DNA, the CDR3 is TGTGCCAGCAGCACTTGGGGAGCCAAGGACTGGCCCTACGAGCAGTACTTC.

This clone was detected a few times. V gene TRBV6-6 combines with J gene TRBJ2-1; perhaps TRBD2 as D (5 bases). Germline CDR1 and CDR2: MNHNY and SVGAGI (reference sequence). The CDR3 is made up of 14 amino acids. Trimming removed 1 base from V and 5 bases from J, with 9 bases in between. CDR3 bases: TGTGCCAGCAGTTACTTCGGGGTGGACAATGAGCAGTTCTTC. It encodes CASSYFGVDNEQFF.

The chain links TRBV5-6 to TRBJ2-1; 12 bases map to TRBD2. Trimming removed 4 bases from V and 9 bases from J; junction bases left unmatched: 11. Germline lookup yields CDR1 SGHDT and CDR2 YYEEEE. CDR3 length: 16 amino acids. The CDR3 loop is CASSPSGRGATAEQFF. The CDR3 DNA sequence: TGTGCCAGCAGCCCTAGCGGGAGGGGGGCTACTGCTGAGCAGTTCTTC.

The chain joins TRBV19 to TRBJ1-2; 9 bases line up with TRBD1. Germline lookup yields CDR1 LNHDA and CDR2 SQIVND (reference sequence). Unmatched junction bases numbered 2, after V lost 4 bases and J lost 2 bases. The length of the CDR3 is 14 residues. The DNA for the CDR3 is TGTGCCAGTAGTAGGGACAGGGAAAACTATGGCTACACCTTC. Translation gives CASSRDRENYGYTF.

This clone has only a few counts. The chain uses TRBV28 and TRBJ2-7; 7 bases fit TRBD1. The germline CDR1 and CDR2 sequences are MDHEN and SYDVKM. The CDR3 has 13 amino acids. V dropped 6 bases and J dropped 0; count of bases not matched to a gene: 2. CDR3 bases: TGTGCCAGCAGGGGGACAGCCTCCTACGAGCAGTACTTC. Translation gives CASRGTASYEQYF.

The J gene is TRBJ2-2, the V gene TRBV4-2; 15 positions agree with TRBD2. J lost 6 bases, V lost 5 bases, and 13 bases had no gene match. Germline V gene sequence: CDR1 LGHNA, CDR2 YNFKEQ. The CDR3 is 19 amino acids. CDR3 sequence: CASSSKGLAGGGGPGELFF. In nucleotides, the CDR3 is TGTGCCAGCAGCTCGAAGGGACTAGCGGGAGGAGGTGGCCCCGGGGAGCTGTTTTTT.

CDR3 DNA: TGTGCCAGCAGAGGTGTCAGGGGACGATCTGAAGCTTTCTTT. The encoded protein is CASRGVRGRSEAFF. The chain has TRBV27 and TRBJ1-1, with a tentative D call TRBD1 (6 bases). The CDR3 is 14 residues long. Trimming left V 6 bases short and J 6 bases short, with 17 bases between. Germline CDR1 and CDR2: MNHEY and SMNVEV (reference sequence).

The J gene is TRBJ2-3, the V gene TRBV13; 7 bases line up with TRBD2. This CDR3 has 16 amino acids. Germline assignment: CDR1 PRHDT and CDR2 FYEKMQ (reference sequence). V lost 5 bases and J lost 6; bases outside the gene matches: 14. The DNA for the CDR3 is TGTGCCAGCAGCCTCGAGGGAGGGCCTCCGCCGGATACGCAGTATTTT. It is translated as CASSLEGGPPPDTQYF.

The chain combines TRBV30 with TRBJ1-4, with 10 positions matching TRBD1. Germline V gene lookup returns CDR1 GTSNPN and CDR2 SVGIG (reference sequence). J gave up 7 bases and V 2 bases, and 10 bases lay outside the gene matches. The CDR3 totals 16 residues. CDR3 sequence (DNA): TGTGCCTGGAGTCCCCAGGGGGGGACAGGGGCTGAAAAACTGTTTTTT. Protein product: CAWSPQGGTGAEKLFF.

The CDR3 region is CASSPSRERGTDTQYF. The CDR3 region has the DNA TGTGCCAGCAGTCCCTCGAGGGAGCGAGGCACAGATACGCAGTATTTT. The chain recombines TRBV27 with TRBJ2-3, with D perhaps TRBD2 (5 bases). Deletions cut 5 bases from V and 1 base from J, with 16 bases between. CDR3 length: 16 residues. The germline V gene encodes CDR1 MNHEY and CDR2 SMNVEV (reference sequence).

For this clone: Other DNA sequences of this sample code for an identical CDR3. The chain carries TRBV27 and TRBJ1-5; 8 nucleotides agree with TRBD1. The CDR3 length is 14 residues. Germline CDR1 and CDR2: MNHEY and SMNVEV (reference sequence). The ends lost 3 bases at V and 4 bases at J; junction bases unmatched: 2. The CDR3 loop is CASSLGTGNQPQHF. Written as DNA, the CDR3 is TGTGCCAGCAGTTTGGGGACAGGTAATCAGCCCCAGCATTTT.

The J gene is TRBJ1-4, the V gene TRBV6-1; 8 bases line up with TRBD1. V shed 4 bases and J 7 bases; nucleotides not matched to a gene: 8. The CDR3 covers 15 residues. Germline CDR1 is MNHNS and CDR2 is SASEGT. CDR3 in amino acids: CASSGPQGGCEKLFF. The CDR3, as DNA: TGTGCCAGCAGTGGTCCACAGGGGGGGTGTGAAAAACTGTTTTTT.

The chain is built from TRBV7-8 and TRBJ2-5, with TRBD2 identical over 7 bases. The CDR3 length is 13 residues. The germline V gene encodes CDR1 SGHVS and CDR2 FQNEAQ. The V and J ends lost 5 bases and 3 bases, in that order; junction bases with no gene match: 3. The CDR3 DNA is TGTGCCAGCAGCAATCTAGCGGAAGAGACCCAGTACTTC. The encoded protein is CASSNLAEETQYF.

This chain joins TRBV4-2 and TRBJ2-7; 7 positions match TRBD1. Germline CDR1 and CDR2: LGHNA and YNFKEQ. This CDR3 comprises 17 residues. Trimming took 0 bases from V and 3 from J; bases not matched to a gene: 11. In nucleotides, the CDR3 is TGTGCCAGCAGCCAAGAAACCGACAGGGACCCTATCTACGAGCAGTACTTC. It translates to CASSQETDRDPIYEQYF.